What follows are 23 T cell receptor beta chains derived from one specimen sequenced in a study of beta chain features in type 1 diabetes. General study results and limits: Type 1 diabetes patients had TCRB CDR3s that were shorter (moderately but significantly so) in all four CD4+ subsets.

Sequenced material consisted of expressed TCRB transcripts (all of the isolated RNA was reverse transcribed). Sequencing used immunoSEQ multiplex PCR; TCRdb keeps in-frame clones, though not all of them. The table lists 250,000 to 300,000 clones, roughly 13% of them singletons, with around 0.016% in the top ten. These receptors have no identified antigens. Sequenced input: naive CD4+ T cells from blood. All receptors derive from a man aged 30-40 years with type 1 diabetes.

The CDR3 DNA reads TGTGCCAGCAGCGTAGGCCCGGGAGCAGGATACAATGAGCAGTTCTTC. Protein product: CASSVGPGAGYNEQFF. J is TRBJ2-1 and V is TRBV9, with a weak D call TRBD2 (6 bases). Trimming stripped 0 bases from V and 4 bases from J, with 14 bases between. The CDR3 covers 16 residues. Germline V lookup: CDR1 SGDLS, CDR2 YYNGEE.

This clone was counted a few times. The CDR3 sequence is CASSPSGSTDTQYF. The CDR3 coding sequence is TGTGCCAGCTCACCGAGCGGGAGCACAGATACGCAGTATTTT. The rearrangement joins TRBV18 to TRBJ2-3, with D perhaps TRBD2 (6 bases). The CDR3 has 14 residues. Trimming shortened V by 3 bases and J by 0 bases, and 7 bases separated the two germline ends. Germline V gives CDR1 KGHSH, CDR2 LQKENI. Filled out from reference TRBV18 and TRBJ2-3, the complete variable domain reads NAGVMQNPRHLVRRRGQEARLRCSPMKGHSHVYWYRQLPEEGLKFMVYLQKENIIDESGMPKERFSAEFPKEGPSILRIQQVVRGDSAAYFCASSPSGSTDTQYFGPGTRLTVL.

CDR3 sequence: CASRLTGMRVEQYF. For the CDR3, the DNA is TGTGCCAGCCGTCTAACCGGGATGAGAGTCGAGCAGTACTTC. V is TRBV13 and J is TRBJ2-7; D is perhaps TRBD2 (5 bases). Trimming left V 8 bases short and J 6 bases short, with 20 bases between. This CDR3 is 14 amino acids long. Germline V CDR1 and CDR2: PRHDT, FYEKMQ (reference sequence).

The table lists this clone with a few counts. The genes are TRBV2 and TRBJ1-5, with 8 bases identical to TRBD1. After removal of 6 bases from V and 0 bases from J, the junction contained 7 bases not matched to a gene. Germline V gene sequence: CDR1 SNHLY, CDR2 FYNNEI. The CDR3 has 16 amino acids. The CDR3 here is CASRGTGGNSNQPQHF. CDR3 in DNA: TGTGCCAGCAGGGGGACAGGCGGTAATAGCAATCAGCCCCAGCATTTT.

V usage is TRBV6-6 and J usage is TRBJ1-1; 7 bases are a match to TRBD1. The CDR3 extends over 12 amino acids. In germline, CDR1 is MNHNY, CDR2 SVGAGI (reference sequence). Trimming cost V 5 bases and J 4 bases; bases outside gene matches: 1. CDR3 residues: CASSPGGTEAFF. The CDR3 nucleotides are TGTGCCAGCAGTCCAGGGGGCACTGAAGCTTTCTTT.

For this clone: The junction shows a germline mismatch at one end, possibly a read error. The chain joins TRBV7-7 to TRBJ2-3; 8 bases agree with TRBD2. The CDR3 is 16 amino acids. In germline, CDR1 is SSHAT, CDR2 FNYEAQ (reference sequence). CDR3 nucleotides: TGTGCTAGCAGCTTAGGACTAGCTCCTGGCACAGATACGCAGTATTTT. It codes for CASSLGLAPGTDTQYF.

The CDR3 sequence: CASSARMIGSEQFF. CDR3 nucleotides: TGTGCCAGCAGTGCTCGGATGATAGGGAGTGAGCAGTTCTTC. This chain uses TRBV6-4 with TRBJ2-1; perhaps TRBD2 as D (5 bases). The germline V and J ends were trimmed by 4 bases and 9 bases, with 16 bases remaining between them. The CDR3 is made up of 14 amino acids. The germline gives CDR1 MRHNA, CDR2 SNTAGT.

The rearrangement joins TRBV28 to TRBJ2-5; 8 nucleotides line up with TRBD2. This CDR3 has 14 residues. The V and J ends lost 3 bases and 5 bases, in that order; junction bases with no gene match: 5. Germline V CDR1 and CDR2: MDHEN, SYDVKM. The CDR3 DNA reads as TGTGCCAGCAGTTTTAGCGGGGTTAGGGAGACCCAGTACTTC. Translating it yields CASSFSGVRETQYF.

The genes are TRBV7-9 and TRBJ1-2; no definite D call. This CDR3 comprises 11 residues. V lost 1 base, J lost 12 bases, and 9 bases lay in between. The germline gives CDR1 SEHNR, CDR2 FQNEAQ (reference sequence). CDR3 in DNA: TGTGCCAGCAGCTTAGGCGGCGGGAACACCTTC. Protein sequence: CASSLGGGNTF.

The chain is built from TRBV6-5 and TRBJ2-3; 7 bases match TRBD2. The ends lost 6 bases at V and 3 bases at J; junction bases unmatched: 6. The CDR3 is made up of 14 amino acids. The germline V gene encodes CDR1 MNHEY and CDR2 SVGAGI. The CDR3 coding sequence is TGTGCCAGCAGCATTCTAGCGGAAACAGATACGCAGTATTTT. It yields the protein CASSILAETDTQYF.

The J gene is TRBJ1-1, the V gene TRBV7-8; 8 bases map to TRBD1. This CDR3 has 14 amino acids. V gave up 1 base and J gave up 5 bases; unmatched junction bases: 3. Germline V CDR1 and CDR2: SGHVS, FQNEAQ. CDR3 protein: CASSLDRGRTEAFF. CDR3 sequence (DNA): TGTGCCAGCAGCTTAGACAGGGGGAGAACTGAAGCTTTCTTT.

This clone was picked up a small number of times. The chain is built from TRBV29-1 and TRBJ1-1; the D gene is possibly TRBD1 (6 bases). The CDR3 consists of 13 residues. Germline V gene data show CDR1 as SQVTM and CDR2 as ANQGSEA. The V end lost 4 bases, the J end lost 1 base, and 10 bases lay between the germline ends. The CDR3, as DNA: TGCAGCGTTGGCCAGGGGTGGAACACTGAAGCTTTCTTT. Protein: CSVGQGWNTEAFF.

This clone was found a few times. This chain joins TRBV7-9 and TRBJ2-5; TRBD2 matches 9 bases. Germline V gene data show CDR1 as SEHNR and CDR2 as FQNEAQ (reference sequence). This CDR3 region has 17 residues. With 5 bases clipped from V and 0 bases from J, the junction kept 10 bases outside the gene matches. The CDR3 bases are TGTGCCAGCAGCCCCCAAGGCCTAGCGGGGTACCAAGAGACCCAGTACTTC. Encoded protein: CASSPQGLAGYQETQYF.

This clone came up a few times. This chain uses TRBV2 with TRBJ2-3; 7 positions agree with TRBD1. V lost 4 bases to trimming and J lost 2 bases; unmatched junction nucleotides: 3. CDR3 length: 14 amino acids. Per the germline V gene, CDR1 is SNHLY and CDR2 is FYNNEI. The CDR3, as DNA: TGTGCCAGCAGTGGACAGGGTCTCACAGATACGCAGTATTTT. Protein sequence: CASSGQGLTDTQYF.

This clone came up a few times. This chain uses TRBV5-1 with TRBJ1-2; tentatively, D is TRBD1 (5 bases). V lost 0 bases and J 1 base, leaving 7 bases between the germline ends. This CDR3 contains 14 residues. From germline, CDR1 is SGHRS and CDR2 YFSETQ. CDR3 nucleotide sequence: TGCGCCAGCAGCTTGGAAGACAGTAACTATGGCTACACCTTC. Translating gives CASSLEDSNYGYTF.

The CDR3 DNA reads TGCGCCAGCAGCTTGGAGTTGAACAGGGGAAAAGAGACCCAGTACTTC. This gives the protein CASSLELNRGKETQYF. This chain connects TRBV5-1 to TRBJ2-5; TRBD1 matches at 7 bases. Germline CDR1 SGHRS, CDR2 YFSETQ. The CDR3 has 16 residues. Unmatched junction bases numbered 8, after V lost 0 bases and J lost 3 bases.

This clone has a single count. The genes are TRBV5-1 and TRBJ1-1, with no clear D. The length of the CDR3 is 15 residues. From germline, CDR1 is SGHRS and CDR2 YFSETQ. V was clipped by 0 bases and J by 0 bases, with 9 bases between them. The CDR3 DNA follows: TGCGCCAGCAGCTTGGGTTTCGGGGTGAACACTGAAGCTTTCTTT. Translating gives CASSLGFGVNTEAFF.

This clone was recorded a few times. V usage is TRBV9 and J usage is TRBJ2-5; D ambiguous. The ends were cut back, 0 bases at V and 1 base at J, with 4 bases in the middle. This CDR3 contains 13 residues. Looked up from germline, CDR1 is SGDLS and CDR2 is YYNGEE. The CDR3 DNA is TGTGCCAGCAGCGTAGCAGGCCAAGAGACCCAGTACTTC. Encoded protein: CASSVAGQETQYF.

The chain employs TRBV28 and TRBJ2-1, with no clear D. Germline V CDR1 and CDR2: MDHEN, SYDVKM. The CDR3 contains 11 residues. The ends were cut back, 6 bases at V and 7 bases at J, with 7 bases in the middle. In DNA form, the CDR3 reads TGTGCCAGCAGGCTAGAGAATGAGCAGTTCTTC. Translating gives CASRLENEQFF.

The CDR3, as DNA: TGTGCCAGCAGCCAAGTAAATGGGCAGGGTATGTACGAGCAGTACTTC. Amino acid sequence: CASSQVNGQGMYEQYF. The chain links TRBV4-2 to TRBJ2-7; maybe TRBD1 (5 bases). The germline V and J ends were trimmed by 1 base and 4 bases, with 17 bases remaining between them. The CDR3 runs to 16 residues. Germline V CDR1 and CDR2: LGHNA, YNFKEQ.

The V call is TRBV7-9, the J call TRBJ2-6; 9 bases map to TRBD1. Per germline, CDR1 SEHNR and CDR2 FQNEAQ (reference sequence). This CDR3 contains 16 residues. V trimming: 5 bases; J trimming: 1 base; junction bases outside the gene matches: 3. CDR3 sequence: CASSPTGGSGANVLTF. The CDR3 coding sequence is TGTGCCAGCAGCCCGACAGGGGGATCTGGGGCCAACGTCCTGACTTTC.

This clone occurred a few times. The rearrangement links TRBV18 to TRBJ2-7, with 13 bases identical to TRBD2. The V gene's germline CDR1 is KGHSH and CDR2 LQKENI. The CDR3 consists of 15 residues. The ends lost 6 bases at V and 3 bases at J; junction bases unmatched: 5. The CDR3 DNA follows: TGTGCCAGCTCCCTCGGGACTAGCGGGAACTACGAGCAGTACTTC. It encodes CASSLGTSGNYEQYF.

V is TRBV7-3 and J is TRBJ2-6, with 12 bases fitting TRBD2. V was pared by 3 bases and J by 0 bases, with 3 bases of the junction left unmatched. Germline CDR1 reads SGHTA; CDR2 reads FQGTGA. The CDR3 totals 18 residues. CDR3 DNA: TGTGCCAGCAGCTTGGCTAGCGGGAGGGCCTCTGGGGCCAACGTCCTGACTTTC. It yields the protein CASSLASGRASGANVLTF.